Shown below are 21 T cell receptor beta chains from a single sample sequenced in a study of cytomegalovirus exposure and HLA in healthy donors. The PCR contained 60 Vbeta and 13 Jbeta primers. Here immunoSEQ multiplex PCR was the method, and the copy in TCRdb shows in-frame clones only, minus some. The sample lists under 200,000 clones, roughly four fifths occurring once. Input material: PBMCs. The receptors derive from a young woman in good health and CMV-seronegative.

The chain employs TRBV15 and TRBJ1-6; a possible D gene is TRBD1 (5 bases). The CDR3 is 13 amino acids. V dropped 5 bases and J dropped 8 bases, with 10 bases sitting between them. Germline V gene lookup returns CDR1 LNHNV and CDR2 YYDKDF (reference sequence). This CDR3 reads CATSLGGDSPLHF. CDR3 nucleotides: TGTGCCACCAGCCTCGGGGGTGATTCACCCCTCCACTTT.

CDR3 residues: CARSLDVGAFF. The CDR3, as DNA: TGTGCCAGAAGCTTGGATGTCGGGGCTTTCTTT. The chain recombines TRBV5-3 with TRBJ1-1, with D hard to call. TRBV5-3 is reported as an ORF; its role is uncertain. The V gene lost 0 bases and the J gene lost 11 bases, with 8 bases spanning the gap. The CDR3 totals 11 residues.

The V call is TRBV6-5, the J call TRBJ2-7; tentative D call: TRBD2 (5 bases). V was cut by 4 bases and J by 3 bases, with 7 bases left in between. The CDR3 totals 12 residues. Per the germline V gene, CDR1 is MNHEY and CDR2 is SVGAGI. The CDR3 DNA sequence: TGTGCCAGCAGTTTCCGGGACTACGAGCAGTACTTC. Translated, it gives CASSFRDYEQYF.

V is TRBV19 and J is TRBJ2-2; TRBD1 aligns across 12 bases. The CDR3 is 17 amino acids. V lost 3 bases to trimming and J lost 4 bases; unmatched junction nucleotides: 6. The germline V gene has CDR1 LNHDA and CDR2 SQIVND (reference sequence). CDR3 coding DNA: TGTGCCAGTAGTATGGTTCGGGGACAGGGGGCCACCGGGGAGCTGTTTTTT. This encodes CASSMVRGQGATGELFF.

This clone came up a few times. V and J are TRBV29-1 and TRBJ1-1; the D gene is possibly TRBD1 (5 bases). The CDR3 loop spans 13 amino acids. The germline gives CDR1 SQVTM, CDR2 ANQGSEA. V lost 7 bases to trimming and J lost 0 bases, with 12 bases between them. This CDR3 is CSARAPMNTEAFF. The CDR3 DNA sequence: TGCAGCGCCAGGGCCCCGATGAACACTGAAGCTTTCTTT.

This rearrangement joins TRBV7-9 to TRBJ2-2; TRBD1 agrees at 8 bases. Germline values: CDR1 SEHNR, CDR2 FQNEAQ (reference sequence). The V gene end was trimmed by 5 bases and the J gene end by 3 bases; junction bases not matched to a gene: 5. This CDR3 spans 15 amino acids. DNA for the CDR3: TGTGCCAGCAGCCAGATGGACAGGGACACCGGGGAGCTGTTTTTT. Residues: CASSQMDRDTGELFF.

Only a few counts were recorded for this clone. DNA for the CDR3: TGTGCCAGCAGGAGCCCTCGAGGCGAGCAGTACGTC. Protein sequence: CASRSPRGEQYV. The chain uses TRBV6-5 and TRBJ2-7; D unresolved. Germline CDR1 MNHEY, CDR2 SVGAGI. Deletions cut 6 bases from V and 6 bases from J, with 12 bases between. The CDR3 loop spans 12 amino acids.

This rearrangement joins TRBV28 to TRBJ1-5, with 9 positions matching TRBD1. Germline CDR1 is MDHEN and CDR2 is SYDVKM. J gave up 11 bases and V 6 bases, and 11 bases lay outside the gene matches. This CDR3 region has 14 residues. Written as DNA, the CDR3 is TGTGCCAGCAGCCGCGGACAGGGGAGGGAGTCCCAGCATTTT. Translating gives CASSRGQGRESQHF.

The chain couples TRBV28 to TRBJ2-1; the D is unclear. The CDR3 sequence is 16 residues long. CDR1 MDHEN and CDR2 SYDVKM come from the germline V gene. The V end was cut by 2 bases, the J end by 1 base, with 12 bases between. The chain's CDR3 is CASSLVIAWSYNEQFF. In DNA, the CDR3 is TGTGCCAGCAGTTTAGTGATAGCCTGGTCCTACAATGAGCAGTTCTTC.

The gene calls are TRBV2 and TRBJ1-6; 7 bases match TRBD1. The CDR3 sequence is 15 residues long. CDR1 and CDR2 (germline): SNHLY, FYNNEI. J was trimmed by 5 bases and V by 6 bases; bases with no gene match: 7. In nucleotides, the CDR3 is TGTGCCAGCAGAAGGGACAGCCCTAATAATTCACCCCTCCACTTT. The encoded protein is CASRRDSPNNSPLHF.

V gene TRBV11-2 combines with J gene TRBJ2-7; D is perhaps TRBD2 (5 bases). This CDR3 spans 14 amino acids. Germline V gene data show CDR1 as SGHAT and CDR2 as FQNNGV. The germline V and J ends were trimmed by 6 bases and 6 bases, with 18 bases remaining between them. The CDR3 DNA reads TGTGCCAGCAGAGGATTGGCGGGTCGGGCCGAGCAGTACGTC. Its translation: CASRGLAGRAEQYV.

The chain combines TRBV19 with TRBJ2-1, with D possibly matching TRBD1 (5 bases). The V end lost 9 bases, the J end lost 0 bases, and 12 bases lay between the germline ends. CDR3 length: 14 residues. In germline, CDR1 is LNHDA, CDR2 SQIVND (reference sequence). CDR3 bases: TGTGCCAGCGAGAGCGACAGCTCCTACAATGAGCAGTTCTTC. This gives the protein CASESDSSYNEQFF.

The chain joins TRBV19 to TRBJ1-5; tentatively, D is TRBD1 (5 bases). CDR3 length equals 18 residues. Germline V gene data show CDR1 as LNHDA and CDR2 as SQIVND (reference sequence). Trimming shortened V by 8 bases and J by 6 bases, and 29 bases separated the two germline ends. CDR3 in amino acids: CASSSAGTTGWVGQPQHF. The CDR3, as DNA: TGTGCCAGTTCGTCCGCGGGAACCACAGGTTGGGTGGGTCAGCCCCAGCATTTT.

This clone was detected only a few times. V and J are TRBV5-5 and TRBJ2-2; TRBD2 matches 7 bases. V shed 4 bases and J 11 bases; nucleotides not matched to a gene: 11. Germline values: CDR1 SGHKS, CDR2 YYEKEE (reference sequence). CDR3 length equals 14 residues. CDR3 DNA: TGTGCCAGCAGCCCGGGGCTAGCGGAGGTCGAGCTGTTTTTT. Encoded protein: CASSPGLAEVELFF. The whole variable domain, filled in from reference TRBV5-5 and TRBJ2-2, reads DAGVTQSPTHLIKTRGQQVTLRCSPISGHKSVSWYQQVLGQGPQFIFQYYEKEERGRGNFPDRFSARQFPNYSSELNVNALLLGDSALYLCASSPGLAEVELFFGEGSRLTVL.

The rearrangement uses TRBV5-6 and TRBJ1-3; TRBD1 aligns across 9 bases. V lost 3 bases, J lost 4 bases, and 5 bases stayed unmatched. The CDR3 is made up of 15 amino acids. The germline gives CDR1 SGHDT, CDR2 YYEEEE. The CDR3 is CASSYGTGTGNTIYF. The CDR3 DNA follows: TGTGCCAGCAGCTATGGGACAGGGACCGGAAACACCATATATTTT.

The chain couples TRBV7-9 to TRBJ2-1, with D perhaps matching TRBD1 (5 bases). The CDR3 totals 13 residues. The V gene lost 4 bases and the J gene lost 5 bases, with 9 bases spanning the gap. The germline CDR1 and CDR2 sequences are SEHNR and FQNEAQ (reference sequence). This chain's CDR3 is CASSSDSNNEQFF. CDR3 DNA sequence: TGTGCCAGCAGCTCAGACAGCAACAATGAGCAGTTCTTC.

The chain carries TRBV4-3 and TRBJ2-2; perhaps TRBD2 as D (5 bases). V was clipped by 2 bases and J by 4 bases, with 5 bases between them. CDR3 length equals 13 residues. Germline-derived CDR1 and CDR2 are LGHNA and YSLEER. Here the CDR3 reads CASSQLATGELFF. The DNA of the CDR3 is TGCGCCAGCAGCCAACTAGCCACCGGGGAGCTGTTTTTT.

The chain carries TRBV7-2 and TRBJ2-7; TRBD2 might be the D (6 bases). The CDR3 totals 15 residues. CDR1 SGHTA and CDR2 FQGNSA come from the germline V gene. V lost 2 bases, J lost 3 bases, and 14 bases lay in between. In DNA, the CDR3 is TGTGCCAGCAGCTTAAGCGGAGGGTCCCGCTACGAGCAGTACGTC. Amino acid sequence: CASSLSGGSRYEQYV.

Written as DNA, the CDR3 is TGTGCCAGCAGTTTACCACGAAAGGACAGGGTCACCGGGGAGCTGTTTTTT. This gives the protein CASSLPRKDRVTGELFF. The J gene is TRBJ2-2, the V gene TRBV27; 8 nucleotides match TRBD1. Germline-derived CDR1 and CDR2 are MNHEY and SMNVEV (reference sequence). Trimming removed 2 bases from V and 4 bases from J; junction bases left unmatched: 9. CDR3 length: 17 amino acids.

The chain couples TRBV30 to TRBJ2-1; 11 bases align to TRBD1. The CDR3 is made up of 15 amino acids. The J segment lost 4 bases and the V segment lost 3 bases, leaving 5 bases of the junction unmatched. Looked up from germline, CDR1 is GTSNPN and CDR2 is SVGIG (reference sequence). The DNA for the CDR3 is TGTGCCTGGAGCGCCGGACAGGGGGCATACAATGAGCAGTTCTTC. Its translation: CAWSAGQGAYNEQFF.

The CDR3 coding sequence is TGTGCCAGCAGCCTCACACAATCTAGCACAGATACGCAGTATTTT. Its translation is CASSLTQSSTDTQYF. V usage is TRBV5-6 and J usage is TRBJ2-3; D remains unclear. The CDR3 sequence is 15 residues long. Germline CDR1 reads SGHDT; CDR2 reads YYEEEE. Trimming shortened V by 4 bases and J by 0 bases, and 12 bases separated the two germline ends.